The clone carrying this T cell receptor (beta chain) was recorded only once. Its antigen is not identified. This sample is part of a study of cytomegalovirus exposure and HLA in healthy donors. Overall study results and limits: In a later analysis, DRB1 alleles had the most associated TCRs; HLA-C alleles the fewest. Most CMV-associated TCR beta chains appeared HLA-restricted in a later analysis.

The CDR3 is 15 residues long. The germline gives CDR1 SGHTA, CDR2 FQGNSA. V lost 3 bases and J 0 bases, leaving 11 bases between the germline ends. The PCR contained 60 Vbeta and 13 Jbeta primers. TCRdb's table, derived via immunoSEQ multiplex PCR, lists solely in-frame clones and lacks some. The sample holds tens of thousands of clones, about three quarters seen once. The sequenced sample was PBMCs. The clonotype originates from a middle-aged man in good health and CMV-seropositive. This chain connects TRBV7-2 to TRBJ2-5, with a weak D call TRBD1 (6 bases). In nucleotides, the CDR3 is TGTGCCAGCAGCTTGAGGACAGACTACCAAGAGACCCAGTACTTC. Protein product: CASSLRTDYQETQYF.